What follows are 6 T cell receptor beta chains derived from one specimen sequenced in a study of blood T cell repertoires in COVID-19. TCRdb's copy holds only in-frame clones and misses some; the assay was immunoSEQ multiplex PCR. The sample holds approximately 130,000 clones, over 75% seen once. The sequenced sample consisted of peripheral blood. These receptors originate from a man between 65 and 80 years old with active or convalescent COVID-19.

The chain links TRBV23-1 to TRBJ1-5; D unclear. TRBV23-1 belongs to the ORF category, with a function that is uncertain. The CDR3 contains 16 residues. Trimming took off 0 bases at V and 7 bases at J, with 16 bases between the two ends. Written as DNA, the CDR3 is TGCGCCAGCAGTCAATCGGCCCTCCGGGGTGCCCAGCCCCAGCATTTT. Translation: CASSQSALRGAQPQHF.

V and J are TRBV28 and TRBJ1-2; D not resolved. Per germline, CDR1 MDHEN and CDR2 SYDVKM. The CDR3 is 13 amino acids. The ends were cut back, 7 bases at V and 5 bases at J, with 14 bases in the middle. The CDR3 reads CASNSPPSYGYTF. The CDR3 bases are TGTGCCAGCAATTCGCCCCCTAGTTATGGCTACACCTTC.

The V and J genes are TRBV11-2 and TRBJ2-7; 9 positions agree with TRBD2. Trimming cost V 3 bases and J 5 bases; bases outside gene matches: 2. The CDR3 length is 13 residues. Germline CDR1 reads SGHAT; CDR2 reads FQNNGV. CDR3 nucleotide sequence: TGTGCCAGCAGCTTGGGACTAGCCCACGAGCAGTACTTC. Protein: CASSLGLAHEQYF.

This rearrangement joins TRBV7-9 to TRBJ1-1; no definite D call. V was trimmed by 2 bases and J by 1 base, leaving 11 bases between them. From germline, CDR1 is SEHNR and CDR2 FQNEAQ (reference sequence). CDR3 length equals 15 residues. The CDR3 region has the DNA TGTGCCAGCAGCTTATTGGAGGGTCCGAACACTGAAGCTTTCTTT. Translation: CASSLLEGPNTEAFF.

The CDR3 DNA sequence: TGTGCCAGCCAGGCAGGGGGGATGGGCAATCAGCCCCAGCATTTT. Translating gives CASQAGGMGNQPQHF. The chain uses TRBV6-5 and TRBJ1-5, with TRBD1 matching 7 bases. In germline, CDR1 is MNHEY, CDR2 SVGAGI. CDR3 length equals 15 residues. J was trimmed by 2 bases and V by 8 bases; bases with no gene match: 9.

The DNA for the CDR3 is TGTGCCAGCAGTGACTCCCACATGAACACTGAAGCTTTCTTT. Translation: CASSDSHMNTEAFF. The chain joins TRBV6-4 to TRBJ1-1; D is unresolved. Deletions cut 0 bases from V and 0 bases from J, with 5 bases between. This CDR3 is 14 amino acids long. The germline CDR1 and CDR2 sequences are MRHNA and SNTAGT.